This TCR beta chain was sequenced in a study of identical twins (dated by TCRdb to the mid-2010s). About the full investigation: The study deep-sequenced TCR alpha and beta repertoires from monozygotic twins, unrelated adults of various ages and cord blood to test whether fetal clonotypes persist. To rule out contamination, the twin experiments were replicated at different times with different library preparation protocols. Summary of the overall study and its limitations: Out-of-frame TCR alpha sharing in monozygotic twins was systematically underestimated by recombination models, whereas sharing between unrelated individuals was in agreement with the recombination models. Out-of-frame TCR alpha sequences shared between twins showed an excess of low generation-probability sequences compared with coincidental sharing between unrelated individuals. Invariant T cells such as MAIT and iNKT could partly confound zero-insertion analyses, although diverse VJ usage argued against such confounding for most clonotypes. The excess sharing between twins in beta out-of-frame sequences was weaker because fewer shared sequences reduced the signal-to-noise ratio. Abundant cord blood beta clonotypes had fewer insertions, young adult naive repertoires showed a similar but weaker trend, and memory repertoires showed no such trend. Because the same donors could not be followed over many years, conclusions were based on cross-sectional statistical analysis.

With respect to this clonotype: No cognate antigen has been identified for it. No much larger clone exists at a distance of one base, and base qualities are not known.

The library was produced with 5' RACE. TCRdb lists the instrument as Illumina HiSeq 2000. A universal primer binding site was added through template switching, and the final cDNA carried a unique molecular identifier so that TCR cDNA molecules could be counted accurately. First-strand cDNA for TCR alpha and beta chains was synthesized from specific primers in the conserved constant-segment region. Each cDNA library was double barcoded, with a SMART-Mk sample barcode plus Illumina barcodes, to control for contamination. TruSeq adapter sequences, together with Illumina sample barcodes, were added in two successive PCR steps. TCR alpha and beta cDNA libraries were sequenced on the Illumina HiSeq platform with custom primers. Per the authors' processing: Raw reads were processed with MiGEC to extract unique molecular identifiers, and MiXCR was used to determine CDR3 positions. For each individual, recombination models were inferred using an EM algorithm with the repgenHMM and IGoR tools. Shared clonotypes were analyzed with the tcR package in R, and sharing was normalized by the product of cloneset sizes. Out-of-frame nonproductive sequences were analyzed to study raw recombination free of thymic and clonal selection effects. TCRdb reran the public reads through fastp at Q25 and MiXCR, keeping productive beta chains. Identical CDR3 proteins give one entry, which carries the most common genes and DNA. The V and J calls shown here were made by TCRdb, not taken from the authors' results. The table for this sample lists hundreds of thousands of distinct CDR3 sequences; approximately 8% of them were counted only once. Roughly 5.4% of the sample is taken by the ten largest.

All donors were healthy Caucasians. The twin cohort comprised three pairs of female monozygotic twins, all aged roughly 18 to 29 years. CD4+ and CD8+ T cell populations were isolated with positive isolation kits from Invitrogen. The CDR3, from cysteine to phenylalanine, totals 11 residues. The only DNA kept is the CDR3, 33 bases in frame from the first base. From the germline V gene, CDR1 is ENHRY and CDR2 is SYGVKD. V gives up 6 bases and J gives up 0 bases, and the segment between their germline ends measures 3 bases. The sample was also linked to a second study, of yellow fever vaccine responses in identical twins. As that second study puts it: According to the authors, in identical twins the way T cells responded to vaccination appeared partly convergent and partly personalized. The study precisely tracked vaccine-responding T cell clones in identical twins.

The receptor's source is a woman in her late teens or twenties in good health. The rearrangement joined TRBV10-3 to TRBJ2-7; the D gene identity is not certain. The sample was CD8+ T cells sorted from blood. CDR3 loop: CAISPSYEQYF. The DNA sequence is TGTGCCATCAGCCCCTCCTACGAGCAGTACTTC.